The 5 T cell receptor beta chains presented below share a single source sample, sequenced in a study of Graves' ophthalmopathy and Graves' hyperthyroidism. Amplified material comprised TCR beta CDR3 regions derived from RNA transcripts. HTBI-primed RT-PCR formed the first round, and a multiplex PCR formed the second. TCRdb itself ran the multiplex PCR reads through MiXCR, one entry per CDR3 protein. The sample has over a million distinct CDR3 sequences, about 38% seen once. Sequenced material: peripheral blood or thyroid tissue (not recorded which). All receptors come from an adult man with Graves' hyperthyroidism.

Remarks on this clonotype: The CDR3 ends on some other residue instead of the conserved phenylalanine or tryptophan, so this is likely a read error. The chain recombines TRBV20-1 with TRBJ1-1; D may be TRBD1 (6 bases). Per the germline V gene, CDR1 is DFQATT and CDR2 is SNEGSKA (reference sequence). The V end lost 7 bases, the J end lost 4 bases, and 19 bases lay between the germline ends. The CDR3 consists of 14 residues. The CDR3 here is CSERGGRGSTEAFS. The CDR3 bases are TGCAGTGAAAGAGGGGGGCGCGGGAGCACTGAAGCTTTCTCT.

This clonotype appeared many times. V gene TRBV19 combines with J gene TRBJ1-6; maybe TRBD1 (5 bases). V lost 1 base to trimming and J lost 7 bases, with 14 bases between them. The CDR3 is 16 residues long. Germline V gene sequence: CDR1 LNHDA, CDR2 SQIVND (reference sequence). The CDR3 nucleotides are TGTGCCAGTAGTATAGCCTTCAGGACAACCAATTCACCCCTCCACTTT. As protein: CASSIAFRTTNSPLHF.

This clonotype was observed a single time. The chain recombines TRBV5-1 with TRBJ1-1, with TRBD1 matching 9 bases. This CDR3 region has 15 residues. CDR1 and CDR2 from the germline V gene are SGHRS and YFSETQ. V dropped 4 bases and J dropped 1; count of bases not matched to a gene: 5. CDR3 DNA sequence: TGCGCCAGCAGCAGCACAGGGGGCTGGAACACTGAAGCTTTCTTT. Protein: CASSSTGGWNTEAFF. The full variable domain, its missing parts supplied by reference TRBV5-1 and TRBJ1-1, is KAGVTQTPRYLIKTRGQQVTLSCSPISGHRSVSWYQQTPGQGLQFLFEYFSETQRNKGNFPGRFSGRQFSNSRSEMNVSTLELGDSALYLCASSSTGGWNTEAFFGQGTRLTVV.

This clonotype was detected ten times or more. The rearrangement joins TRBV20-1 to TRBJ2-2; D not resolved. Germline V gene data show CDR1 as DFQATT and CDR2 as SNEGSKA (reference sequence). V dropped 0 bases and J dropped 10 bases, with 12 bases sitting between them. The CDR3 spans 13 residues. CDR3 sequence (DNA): TGCAGTGCTAGAGATTTAGTAAACGTGGAGCTGTTTTTT. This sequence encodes CSARDLVNVELFF.

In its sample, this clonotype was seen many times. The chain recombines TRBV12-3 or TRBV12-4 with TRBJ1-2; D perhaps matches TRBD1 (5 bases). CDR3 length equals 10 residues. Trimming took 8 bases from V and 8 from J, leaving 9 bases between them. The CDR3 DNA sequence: TGTGCCAGCGCGGGGGAGGGCTACACCTTC. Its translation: CASAGEGYTF.